This TCR beta chain was retrieved from a study of blood T cell repertoires in COVID-19. The assay was immunoSEQ multiplex PCR, and TCRdb's table has in-frame clones only and misses some. The repertoire consists of approximately 230,000 clones, with around 90% occurring once and the leading ten covering roughly 6.3%. The TCR was taken from a woman in her 30s with acute COVID-19. Sequencing input: PBMCs or T cells enriched from blood (not recorded which).

DNA of the CDR3: TGTGCCAGCAGGGAGACAGGGAGCACTGAAGCTTTCTTT. Amino acid sequence: CASRETGSTEAFF. The chain uses TRBV11-2 and TRBJ1-1, with 7 bases fitting TRBD1. This CDR3 comprises 13 residues. Germline V CDR1 and CDR2: SGHAT, FQNNGV. The ends lost 6 bases at V and 4 bases at J; junction bases unmatched: 5.